Below are 8 T cell receptor beta chains sequenced from a single sample in a study of spatial heterogeneity in lung cancer. TCRdb re-derived calls from the 5' RACE reads in MiXCR, one entry per CDR3 protein. The sample yields roughly 3,200 distinct CDR3 sequences, roughly 3.3% seen once. Time point specified: sample taken at primary tumor resection. The specimen was lung tissue, collected at surgery. These receptor sequences come from a human donor with early-stage non-small cell lung cancer.

This clonotype is judged large. The size of this beta chain means little, since it is a stray read in a library made for alpha chains. The chain joins TRBV19 to TRBJ1-3; D uncertain. This CDR3 contains 16 residues. Germline CDR1 and CDR2: LNHDA and SQIVND (reference sequence). The germline V and J ends were trimmed by 3 bases and 0 bases, with 12 bases remaining between them. The CDR3 DNA follows: TGTGCCAGTAGTATCGATGTGGCGGCCTCTGGAAACACCATATATTTT. Its translation: CASSIDVAASGNTIYF.

A note on this clonotype: Within a library made for alpha chains, this beta chain is off target, and its count is uninformative. The chain combines TRBV20-1 with TRBJ2-1; TRBD2 matches at 9 bases. Germline trimming cut 1 base from V and 8 bases from J; bases unmatched to any gene: 12. The CDR3 covers 16 residues. Per the germline V gene, CDR1 is DFQATT and CDR2 is SNEGSKA (reference sequence). The CDR3 loop reads CSARGASGLAIYEQFF. CDR3 bases: TGCAGTGCTAGAGGGGCTTCGGGACTAGCTATCTATGAGCAGTTCTTC.

This clonotype was seen at least ten times. The library was built for alpha chains, so this beta chain is an off-target read and its size means little. The chain employs TRBV6-1 and TRBJ2-6, with D perhaps matching TRBD1 or TRBD2 (5 bases each). Germline V CDR1 and CDR2: MNHNS, SASEGT. Trimming stripped 0 bases from V and 0 bases from J, with 27 bases between. The length of the CDR3 is 23 residues. In DNA, the CDR3 is TGTGCCAGCAGTGAAGCGCTTCTTTTGAGGGGTCTCTACATATACTCTGGGGCCAACGTCCTGACTTTC. Amino acids: CASSEALLLRGLYIYSGANVLTF.

At least ten counts were recorded for this clonotype. In a library made to pick up alpha chains, this beta chain is a stray read with a size that means little. The chain uses TRBV7-8 and TRBJ2-1; no firm D call. Trimming pared 5 bases from V and 0 bases from J, leaving 11 bases between. Germline assignment: CDR1 SGHVS and CDR2 FQNEAQ. CDR3 length: 15 residues. The CDR3 region is CASSIRTDSYNEQFF. DNA for the CDR3: TGTGCCAGCAGCATCCGGACGGACTCCTACAATGAGCAGTTCTTC.

By sample fraction, this clonotype is medium-sized (0.01 to 0.1%). This beta chain is a stray read from a library made for alpha chains; its abundance is not meaningful. V is TRBV20-1 and J is TRBJ1-2; 8 bases map to TRBD1. CDR3 size: 16 residues. Germline V CDR1 and CDR2: DFQATT, SNEGSKA (reference sequence). V shed 6 bases, J shed 4 bases, and the junction held 16 bases outside the gene matches. CDR3 sequence (DNA): TGCAGTGCCGAGGGCGGGGACTCAGGGGGCGCCTATGGCTACACCTTC. It specifies CSAEGGDSGGAYGYTF.

This clonotype came up many times. This beta chain is a stray read from a library made for alpha chains; its abundance is not meaningful. V is TRBV11-2 and J is TRBJ2-7, with D possibly matching TRBD2 (5 bases). Germline V CDR1 and CDR2: SGHAT, FQNNGV. Deletions cut 5 bases from V and 5 bases from J, with 13 bases between. The CDR3 covers 13 residues. The DNA of the CDR3 is TGTGCCAGCAGCCTTGGGAGTTTGGACGAGCAGTACTTC. Protein sequence: CASSLGSLDEQYF. The entire variable domain, with the rest obtained from reference TRBV11-2 and TRBJ2-7, is as follows: EAGVAQSPRYKIIEKRQSVAFWCNPISGHATLYWYQQILGQGPKLLIQFQNNGVVDDSQLPKDRFSAERLKGVDSTLKIQPAKLEDSAVYLCASSLGSLDEQYFGPGTRLTVT.

This clonotype was seen ten or more times. This beta chain represents an off-target read in a library built for alpha chains; its size is of limited meaning. The V gene is TRBV7-2, the J gene TRBJ2-2; 10 bases line up with TRBD2. Germline V gives CDR1 SGHTA, CDR2 FQGNSA. V gave up 5 bases and J gave up 5 bases; unmatched junction bases: 11. The CDR3 totals 17 residues. The DNA for the CDR3 is TGTGCCAGCAGCGCGTATACAGCGGGGGGGAAAACCGGGGAGCTGTTTTTT. Translation: CASSAYTAGGKTGELFF.

By share of the sample, this clonotype is large. A library prepared for alpha chains yielded this beta chain as an off-target read; its size is of little meaning. The genes are TRBV9 and TRBJ2-2; D not resolved. V was shortened by 0 bases and J by 1 base, with 4 bases between the two germline ends. The CDR3 is 14 amino acids. Germline V CDR1 and CDR2: SGDLS, YYNGEE. CDR3: CASSVVGNTGELFF. The CDR3 DNA reads as TGTGCCAGCAGCGTAGTAGGGAACACCGGGGAGCTGTTTTTT.